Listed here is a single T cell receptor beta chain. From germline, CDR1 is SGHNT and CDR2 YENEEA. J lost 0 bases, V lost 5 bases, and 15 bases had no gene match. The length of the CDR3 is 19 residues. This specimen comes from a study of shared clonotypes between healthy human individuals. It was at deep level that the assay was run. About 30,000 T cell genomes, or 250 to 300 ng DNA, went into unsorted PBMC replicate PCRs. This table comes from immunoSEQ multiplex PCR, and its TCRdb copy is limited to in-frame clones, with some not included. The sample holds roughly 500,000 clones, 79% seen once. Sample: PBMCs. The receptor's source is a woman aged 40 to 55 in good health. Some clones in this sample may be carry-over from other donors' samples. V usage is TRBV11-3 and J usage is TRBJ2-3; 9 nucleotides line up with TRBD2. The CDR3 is CASSPRLAEPSLSTDTQYF. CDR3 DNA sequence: TGTGCCAGCAGCCCTCGACTAGCGGAGCCCTCCCTTAGCACAGATACGCAGTATTTT.